These 18 T cell receptor beta chains came from one sample sequenced in a study of blood T cell repertoires in COVID-19. Repertoires were generated with immunoSEQ multiplex PCR, while TCRdb's copy carries only in-frame clones and drops some. The data contain around 330,000 clones, roughly nine tenths of them singletons. Sequences were obtained from PBMCs or T cells enriched from blood (not recorded which). These receptors originate from a man aged 60 to 69 who had recovered from COVID-19.

J is TRBJ1-1 and V is TRBV5-1, with 8 positions matching TRBD1. Trimming removed 0 bases from V and 5 bases from J; junction bases left unmatched: 3. CDR1 and CDR2 (germline): SGHRS, YFSETQ. This CDR3 comprises 14 residues. CDR3 sequence: CASSLEDRVTEAFF. CDR3 DNA: TGCGCCAGCAGCTTGGAGGACAGGGTTACTGAAGCTTTCTTT.

This chain uses TRBV12-3 or TRBV12-4 with TRBJ1-3; D unclear. The CDR3 consists of 12 residues. The germline V and J ends were trimmed by 7 bases and 4 bases, with 8 bases remaining between them. CDR3 bases: TGTGCCAGCACCCCGGGGGGAAACACCATATATTTT. This translates into CASTPGGNTIYF.

This clone has only one observation. V and J are TRBV7-2 and TRBJ1-4; 9 positions match TRBD1. V gave up 4 bases and J gave up 8 bases; unmatched junction bases: 8. The V gene's germline CDR1 is SGHTA and CDR2 FQGNSA. The CDR3 has 15 residues. CDR3 residues: CASSSTGGQREKLFF. In nucleotides, the CDR3 is TGTGCCAGCAGCTCGACAGGGGGACAAAGAGAAAAACTGTTTTTT.

In regard to this clone: An end of the junction does not agree with germline; a read error may underlie this. V usage is TRBV18 and J usage is TRBJ2-7; D perhaps matches TRBD1 (6 bases). The CDR3 loop spans 15 amino acids. Germline V gene data show CDR1 as KGHSH and CDR2 as LQKENI. CDR3 protein: CASSPPSRGSEEPYF. The CDR3 coding sequence is TGTGCCAGCTCACCACCCTCCAGGGGCTCGGAAGAGCCGTACTTC.

The CDR3 nucleotides read TGTGCCAGCAGTCTGATGGGCAGAGCTGGGGCCAACGTCCTGACTTTC. Protein: CASSLMGRAGANVLTF. The chain couples TRBV6-2 or TRBV6-3 to TRBJ2-6; D uncertain. Trimming left V 5 bases short and J 2 bases short, with 13 bases between. From germline, CDR1 is MNHEY and CDR2 SVGEGT. This CDR3 is built from 16 residues.

The chain is built from TRBV6-6 and TRBJ2-2, with D possibly being TRBD1 (6 bases). Between the trimmed V and J ends, which lost 6 bases and 3 bases, there was a span of 14 bases. From germline, CDR1 is MNHNY and CDR2 SVGAGI (reference sequence). CDR3 length: 15 amino acids. CDR3 coding DNA: TGTGCCAGCAGCCGCGGACAGAAGGACACCGGGGAGCTGTTTTTT. It translates to CASSRGQKDTGELFF.

The chain joins TRBV11-2 to TRBJ2-7; 7 bases are shared with TRBD2. Germline V lookup: CDR1 SGHAT, CDR2 FQNNGV. The CDR3 length is 16 residues. Trimming cost V 2 bases and J 5 bases; bases outside gene matches: 12. Here the CDR3 reads CASSLKEGAGDHEQYF. The CDR3 DNA is TGTGCCAGCAGCTTAAAGGAGGGTGCGGGGGACCACGAGCAGTACTTC.

This sequence joins TRBV2 and TRBJ2-3, with 8 positions matching TRBD1. Germline trimming cut 10 bases from V and 3 bases from J; bases unmatched to any gene: 9. CDR3 length: 14 residues. Germline CDR1 is SNHLY and CDR2 is FYNNEI. The CDR3 loop is CATRDRLITDTQYF. CDR3 nucleotide sequence: TGTGCCACCAGGGACAGGCTGATTACAGATACGCAGTATTTT.

The genes are TRBV18 and TRBJ1-2; 9 bases are a match to TRBD1. Germline V gene lookup returns CDR1 KGHSH and CDR2 LQKENI. Trimming removed 3 bases from V and 1 base from J; junction bases left unmatched: 6. The CDR3 loop spans 16 amino acids. Written as DNA, the CDR3 is TGTGCCAGCTCACCTCCCGGGACAGGGAATAACTATGGCTACACCTTC. Translation gives CASSPPGTGNNYGYTF.

The J gene is TRBJ1-3, the V gene TRBV27, with D possibly TRBD1 on 6 matching bases. CDR3 size: 14 residues. Per germline, CDR1 MNHEY and CDR2 SMNVEV (reference sequence). The V end was cut by 5 bases, the J end by 4 bases, with 12 bases between. The CDR3 DNA sequence: TGTGCCAGCAGTCTACAGGGAATCGGAAACACCATATATTTT. Protein: CASSLQGIGNTIYF.

The chain has TRBV5-6 and TRBJ2-1; D gene unclear. The CDR3 covers 16 residues. Germline V lookup: CDR1 SGHDT, CDR2 YYEEEE. Trimming took 3 bases from V and 0 from J, leaving 13 bases between them. CDR3 residues: CASSSMQVSSYNEQFF. DNA of the CDR3: TGTGCCAGCAGCTCGATGCAGGTTAGCTCCTACAATGAGCAGTTCTTC. Using reference TRBV5-6 and TRBJ2-1 for the parts outside the CDR3, the full variable domain is DAGVTQSPTHLIKTRGQQVTLRCSPKSGHDTVSWYQQALGQGPQFIFQYYEEEERQRGNFPDRFSGHQFPNYSSELNVNALLLGDSALYLCASSSMQVSSYNEQFFGPGTRLTVL.

The chain links TRBV5-1 to TRBJ2-7; D uncertain. V was pared by 4 bases and J by 0 bases, with 11 bases between. The CDR3 is 14 amino acids. Germline-derived CDR1 and CDR2 are SGHRS and YFSETQ. CDR3 in amino acids: CASSPDGSSYEQYF. CDR3 bases: TGCGCCAGCAGCCCTGACGGGTCCTCCTACGAGCAGTACTTC.

The chain couples TRBV5-1 to TRBJ1-2; possible D gene TRBD1, 6 bases. The V end lost 4 bases, the J end lost 2 bases, and 9 bases lay between the germline ends. CDR3 length: 13 residues. Germline CDR1 reads SGHRS; CDR2 reads YFSETQ. The CDR3 bases are TGCGCCAGCAGCCAGGACAGAAACTATGGCTACACCTTC. Protein product: CASSQDRNYGYTF.

The V gene is TRBV27, the J gene TRBJ1-6; 8 nucleotides line up with TRBD1. V was pared by 8 bases and J by 12 bases, with 3 bases of the junction left unmatched. Germline CDR1 reads MNHEY; CDR2 reads SMNVEV (reference sequence). The CDR3 consists of 11 residues. Here the CDR3 DNA reads TGTGCCAGCCGAGGGACAGGACCCCTCCACTTT. It encodes CASRGTGPLHF.

The V call is TRBV5-8, the J call TRBJ1-5; D possibly corresponds to TRBD1 (5 bases). The germline V gene encodes CDR1 SGHTS and CDR2 YDEGEE. Trimming took off 0 bases at V and 0 bases at J, with 16 bases between the two ends. This CDR3 has 18 amino acids. The CDR3 sequence is CASSLAQGADTSNQPQHF. CDR3 sequence (DNA): TGTGCCAGCAGCTTGGCCCAGGGCGCCGATACTAGCAATCAGCCCCAGCATTTT.

The chain uses TRBV27 and TRBJ2-7, with D perhaps TRBD2 (5 bases). V lost 3 bases, J lost 0 bases, and 12 bases lay in between. CDR1 and CDR2 from the germline V gene are MNHEY and SMNVEV (reference sequence). The CDR3 loop spans 15 amino acids. Here the CDR3 reads CASSFRWESSYEQYF. The CDR3 DNA follows: TGTGCCAGCAGTTTCAGGTGGGAGAGCTCCTACGAGCAGTACTTC.

The chain uses TRBV5-8 and TRBJ2-2, with D possibly matching TRBD2 (6 bases). CDR3 size: 16 residues. CDR1 is SGHTS, CDR2 YDEGEE, per germline. The V and J ends lost 4 bases and 5 bases respectively, with 18 bases between them. This CDR3 is CASSGPLGRSTGELFF. Here the CDR3 DNA reads TGTGCCAGCAGCGGTCCCCTTGGGAGGAGTACCGGGGAGCTGTTTTTT.

This chain joins TRBV7-3 and TRBJ2-1; 10 nucleotides line up with TRBD1. Germline lookup yields CDR1 SGHTA and CDR2 FQGTGA. The CDR3 sequence is 16 residues long. V was clipped by 5 bases and J by 9 bases; unmatched bases: 13. CDR3 coding DNA: TGTGCCAGCAGCAAGTCGGTAGACAGGGGGCTTGGTGAGCAGTTCTTC. Translation gives CASSKSVDRGLGEQFF.